A selection of T cell receptor beta chains follows, all from one sample in a study of sequential checkpoint blockade in melanoma. Method: immunoSEQ multiplex PCR; TCRdb's copy keeps in-frame clones and lacks some. The table includes about 13,000 clones, about 78% detected once. The source was CD8+ T cells sorted from blood (inferred from file names), collected from a patient given nivolumab and ipilimumab in sequence. These receptors were obtained from a human donor with melanoma. The CDR3 runs from the conserved cysteine through the conserved F or W. D genes are given only for firm matches. Clone size is given for some rows only: seen once, a few or many times, or a class if the clone is expanded.

J gene: TRBJ1-4
clone size: NA
D gene: NA
V gene: TRBV30
CDR3 protein: CAWSFRDRPVGKLFF
CDR3 DNA: TGTGCCTGGAGTTTCCGTGACAGGCCCGTCGGAAAACTGTTTTTT

J gene: TRBJ2-1
clone size: few
D gene: NA
V gene: TRBV21-1
CDR3 protein: CASRREVATPSDNEQFF
CDR3 DNA: TGTGCCAGCAGGAGGGAGGTAGCTACACCATCCGACAATGAGCAGTTCTTC

J gene: TRBJ2-1
clone size: once
D gene: TRBD2
V gene: TRBV18
CDR3 protein: CASSPGTSGRANEQFF
CDR3 DNA: TGTGCCAGCTCACCAGGGACTAGCGGGAGGGCTAATGAGCAGTTCTTC

J gene: TRBJ2-7
clone size: medium-sized
D gene: NA
V gene: TRBV19
CDR3 protein: CASSVVGSTGNYEQYF
CDR3 DNA: TGTGCCAGTAGTGTTGTCGGGAGCACGGGTAACTACGAGCAGTACTTC

J gene: TRBJ2-1
clone size: NA
D gene: NA
V gene: TRBV19
CDR3 protein: CASVPTNEQFF
CDR3 DNA: TGTGCCAGTGTCCCTACTAATGAGCAGTTCTTC

J gene: TRBJ2-5
clone size: NA
D gene: TRBD2
V gene: TRBV7-9
CDR3 protein: CASSLAGEGETQYF
CDR3 DNA: TGTGCCAGCAGCTTAGCAGGGGAGGGAGAGACCCAGTACTTC

J gene: TRBJ2-7
clone size: NA
D gene: NA
V gene: TRBV6-5
CDR3 protein: CASSYVRDRSSYEQYF
CDR3 DNA: TGTGCCAGCAGCTACGTTCGAGACAGGAGCTCCTACGAGCAGTACTTC

J gene: TRBJ1-3
clone size: few
D gene: NA
V gene: TRBV12-5
CDR3 protein: CASGLGGTGNTIYF
CDR3 DNA: TGTGCTAGTGGTTTGGGGGGGACAGGAAACACCATATATTTT

J gene: TRBJ1-2
clone size: NA
D gene: NA
V gene: TRBV4-1
CDR3 protein: CASSQSGKLYTF
CDR3 DNA: TGCGCCAGCAGCCAATCGGGGAAACTCTACACCTTC

J gene: TRBJ2-1
clone size: NA
D gene: TRBD2
V gene: TRBV27
CDR3 protein: CASSYSAAGGFYNEQFF
CDR3 DNA: TGTGCCAGCAGTTACTCCGCCGCGGGGGGGTTCTACAATGAGCAGTTCTTC

J gene: TRBJ2-7
clone size: NA
D gene: NA
V gene: TRBV5-8
CDR3 protein: CASSLASGDSYEQYF
CDR3 DNA: TGTGCCAGCAGCTTGGCCTCAGGGGACTCCTACGAGCAGTACTTC

J gene: TRBJ2-1
clone size: NA
D gene: TRBD2
V gene: TRBV5-1
CDR3 protein: CASSSRTSGGYNEQFF
CDR3 DNA: TGCGCCAGCAGCTCCCGGACTAGCGGGGGCTACAATGAGCAGTTCTTC

J gene: TRBJ1-2
clone size: few
D gene: TRBD1
V gene: TRBV4-1
CDR3 protein: CATTTGGFYTF
CDR3 DNA: TGCGCCACCACGACAGGGGGTTTTTACACCTTC

J gene: TRBJ1-1
clone size: NA
D gene: NA
V gene: TRBV4-1
CDR3 protein: CASTLQAGWVGEAFF
CDR3 DNA: TGCGCCAGCACCCTGCAGGCAGGGTGGGTAGGTGAAGCTTTCTTT

J gene: TRBJ1-4
clone size: NA
D gene: TRBD1
V gene: TRBV14
CDR3 protein: CASSQDRTGHEKLFF
CDR3 DNA: TGTGCCAGCAGCCAAGATAGGACAGGGCATGAAAAACTGTTTTTT

J gene: TRBJ2-1
clone size: hyperexpanded
D gene: TRBD2
V gene: TRBV14
CDR3 protein: CASSHSSGSSYNEQFF
CDR3 DNA: TGTGCCAGCAGCCATTCTAGCGGGAGCTCCTACAATGAGCAGTTCTTC

J gene: TRBJ2-1
clone size: NA
D gene: TRBD2
V gene: TRBV23-1
CDR3 protein: CAVGLAGSPYNEQFF
CDR3 DNA: TGCGCCGTGGGGCTAGCGGGTTCCCCCTACAATGAGCAGTTCTTC

J gene: TRBJ2-1
clone size: NA
D gene: TRBD2
V gene: TRBV4-3
CDR3 protein: CASSQGYSGRARLDEQFF
CDR3 DNA: TGCGCCAGCAGCCAAGGTTACAGCGGGAGGGCCAGGTTGGATGAGCAGTTCTTC

J gene: TRBJ1-5
clone size: NA
D gene: TRBD1
V gene: TRBV11-2
CDR3 protein: CASSLMSGGGNQPQHF
CDR3 DNA: TGTGCCAGCAGCTTAATGTCAGGGGGCGGCAATCAGCCCCAGCATTTT

J gene: TRBJ2-7
clone size: few
D gene: NA
V gene: TRBV5-4
CDR3 protein: CARYLGTAAYEQYF
CDR3 DNA: TGTGCCCGATACCTTGGGACTGCAGCCTACGAGCAGTACTTC

J gene: TRBJ2-7
clone size: NA
D gene: TRBD2
V gene: TRBV7-8
CDR3 protein: CASSYGPRLAGAPPYEQYF
CDR3 DNA: TGTGCCAGCAGCTACGGGCCGAGGCTAGCGGGGGCCCCTCCCTACGAGCAGTACTTC

J gene: TRBJ2-2
clone size: NA
D gene: NA
V gene: TRBV10-2
CDR3 protein: CATLIGGELFF
CDR3 DNA: TGCGCCACCTTAATCGGGGGGGAGCTGTTTTTT

J gene: TRBJ2-7
clone size: NA
D gene: TRBD1
V gene: TRBV5-1
CDR3 protein: CASSEGQGAISYEQYF
CDR3 DNA: TGCGCCAGCAGCGAGGGACAGGGGGCCATTTCCTACGAGCAGTACTTC

J gene: TRBJ2-4
clone size: NA
D gene: TRBD2
V gene: TRBV7-9
CDR3 protein: CASSGGGRAKNIQYF
CDR3 DNA: TGTGCCAGCAGCGGGGGGGGACGGGCCAAAAACATTCAGTACTTC

J gene: TRBJ1-5
clone size: NA
D gene: NA
V gene: TRBV7-2
CDR3 protein: CASSLAINGQPQHF
CDR3 DNA: TGTGCCAGCAGCTTAGCGATAAACGGTCAGCCCCAGCATTTT

J gene: TRBJ2-5
clone size: NA
D gene: TRBD1
V gene: TRBV4-1
CDR3 protein: CASSHWTGDLQETQYF
CDR3 DNA: TGCGCCAGCAGCCACTGGACAGGTGATCTGCAAGAGACCCAGTACTTC

J gene: TRBJ2-3
clone size: NA
D gene: TRBD2
V gene: TRBV11-2
CDR3 protein: CASSDYRLAGSTDTQYF
CDR3 DNA: TGTGCCAGCAGCGACTATCGACTAGCGGGATCCACAGATACGCAGTATTTT

J gene: TRBJ2-1
clone size: NA
D gene: NA
V gene: TRBV9
CDR3 protein: CASSSGDNEQFF
CDR3 DNA: TGTGCCAGCAGCTCGGGGGACAATGAGCAGTTCTTC

J gene: TRBJ1-1
clone size: NA
D gene: NA
V gene: TRBV4-2
CDR3 protein: CASAGGMEAFF
CDR3 DNA: TGTGCCAGCGCCGGCGGGATGGAAGCTTTCTTT

J gene: TRBJ2-2
clone size: NA
D gene: TRBD2
V gene: TRBV16
CDR3 protein: CASSPTSGYTGELFF
CDR3 DNA: TGTGCCAGCAGCCCAACTAGCGGATACACCGGGGAGCTGTTTTTT

J gene: TRBJ2-3
clone size: once
D gene: NA
V gene: TRBV28
CDR3 protein: CASSLWVAVPDTQYF
CDR3 DNA: TGTGCCAGCAGTTTATGGGTTGCAGTGCCAGATACGCAGTATTTT

J gene: TRBJ2-1
clone size: NA
D gene: NA
V gene: TRBV9
CDR3 protein: CASSVSRTANNEQFF
CDR3 DNA: TGTGCCAGCAGCGTGTCCCGGACAGCCAACAATGAGCAGTTCTTC

J gene: TRBJ2-1
clone size: NA
D gene: TRBD2
V gene: TRBV10-3
CDR3 protein: CAISSYGGSRSYNEQFF
CDR3 DNA: TGTGCCATCAGTTCTTATGGCGGGAGTAGATCCTACAATGAGCAGTTCTTC

J gene: TRBJ2-1
clone size: NA
D gene: TRBD1
V gene: TRBV27
CDR3 protein: CASSFSGGRNEQFF
CDR3 DNA: TGTGCCAGCAGTTTCTCAGGGGGCCGAAATGAGCAGTTCTTC

J gene: TRBJ2-2
clone size: NA
D gene: TRBD1
V gene: TRBV6-1
CDR3 protein: CASLSWDRATGELFF
CDR3 DNA: TGTGCCAGCCTATCTTGGGACAGGGCGACCGGGGAGCTGTTTTTT

J gene: TRBJ1-4
clone size: NA
D gene: NA
V gene: TRBV5-1
CDR3 protein: CASSPGATNEKLFF
CDR3 DNA: TGCGCCAGCAGCCCAGGGGCAACTAATGAAAAACTGTTTTTT

J gene: TRBJ2-7
clone size: NA
D gene: NA
V gene: TRBV5-5
CDR3 protein: CASSFRDWGLYEQYF
CDR3 DNA: TGTGCCAGCAGCTTCAGGGACTGGGGACTCTACGAGCAGTACTTC

J gene: TRBJ2-5
clone size: once
D gene: TRBD2
V gene: TRBV7-9
CDR3 protein: CASSPKAGGGETQYF
CDR3 DNA: TGTGCCAGCAGCCCCAAAGCGGGAGGAGGAGAGACCCAGTACTTC

J gene: TRBJ2-1
clone size: NA
D gene: NA
V gene: TRBV14
CDR3 protein: CASSGSYNEQFF
CDR3 DNA: TGTGCCAGCAGTGGCAGCTACAATGAGCAGTTCTTC

J gene: TRBJ2-7
clone size: NA
D gene: TRBD1
V gene: TRBV4-3
CDR3 protein: CASSRDRGDEQYF
CDR3 DNA: TGCGCCAGCAGCCGGGACAGGGGCGACGAGCAGTACTTC

J gene: TRBJ1-2
clone size: NA
D gene: NA
V gene: TRBV15
CDR3 protein: CATSRGQGNNYGYTF
CDR3 DNA: TGTGCCACCAGCAGAGGTCAGGGGAACAACTATGGCTACACCTTC

J gene: TRBJ2-3
clone size: NA
D gene: TRBD2
V gene: TRBV5-1
CDR3 protein: CASSPRTSGSTDTQYF
CDR3 DNA: TGCGCCAGCAGCCCGCGGACTAGCGGAAGCACAGATACGCAGTATTTT

J gene: TRBJ2-7
clone size: NA
D gene: TRBD1
V gene: TRBV2
CDR3 protein: CASSQKTGLAYEQYF
CDR3 DNA: TGTGCCAGCAGTCAAAAGACAGGGCTAGCCTACGAGCAGTACTTC

J gene: TRBJ1-2
clone size: NA
D gene: TRBD1
V gene: TRBV5-5
CDR3 protein: CASSSWTGYYGYTF
CDR3 DNA: TGTGCCAGCAGCTCTTGGACAGGATACTATGGCTACACCTTC

J gene: TRBJ2-7
clone size: NA
D gene: TRBD1
V gene: TRBV5-4
CDR3 protein: CASSARQGMYEQYF
CDR3 DNA: TGTGCCAGCAGCGCGCGACAGGGGATGTACGAGCAGTACTTC

J gene: TRBJ1-2
clone size: NA
D gene: TRBD1
V gene: TRBV6-5
CDR3 protein: CASSSAGQAAYYGYTF
CDR3 DNA: TGTGCCAGCAGTTCCGCCGGACAGGCTGCCTACTATGGCTACACCTTC

J gene: TRBJ2-1
clone size: NA
D gene: TRBD2
V gene: TRBV10-2
CDR3 protein: CASSETRGGPYNEQFF
CDR3 DNA: TGCGCCAGCAGTGAAACGCGGGGGGGGCCGTACAATGAGCAGTTCTTC

J gene: TRBJ2-7
clone size: NA
D gene: TRBD1
V gene: TRBV11-1
CDR3 protein: CASSDGQASSYEQYF
CDR3 DNA: TGTGCCAGCAGCGACGGACAGGCGAGCTCCTACGAGCAGTACTTC

J gene: TRBJ2-5
clone size: NA
D gene: TRBD1
V gene: TRBV4-1
CDR3 protein: CASSPPGQGQETQYF
CDR3 DNA: TGCGCCAGCAGCCCACCGGGACAGGGGCAAGAGACCCAGTACTTC

J gene: TRBJ1-2
clone size: once
D gene: NA
V gene: TRBV12-5
CDR3 protein: CASGFSTGRAYGYTF
CDR3 DNA: TGTGCTAGTGGGTTTTCTACCGGCAGGGCCTATGGCTACACCTTC

J gene: TRBJ2-7
clone size: NA
D gene: TRBD2
V gene: TRBV19
CDR3 protein: CASSIGLAAYEQYF
CDR3 DNA: TGTGCCAGTAGTATAGGTCTAGCGGCTTACGAGCAGTACTTC

J gene: TRBJ2-3
clone size: few
D gene: NA
V gene: TRBV9
CDR3 protein: CASTGLNTDTQYF
CDR3 DNA: TGTGCCAGCACGGGACTGAACACAGATACGCAGTATTTT

J gene: TRBJ1-2
clone size: few
D gene: TRBD1
V gene: TRBV7-9
CDR3 protein: CASSLTLFRDRDYGYTF
CDR3 DNA: TGTGCCAGCAGCTTAACGTTGTTCCGGGACAGGGACTATGGCTACACCTTC

J gene: TRBJ1-2
clone size: few
D gene: NA
V gene: TRBV27
CDR3 protein: CASSFPGYDGYTF
CDR3 DNA: TGTGCCAGCAGTTTCCCGGGGTATGATGGCTACACCTTC

J gene: TRBJ2-3
clone size: NA
D gene: NA
V gene: TRBV7-9
CDR3 protein: CASSGGGLTDTQYF
CDR3 DNA: TGTGCCAGCAGCGGCGGGGGCCTCACAGATACGCAGTATTTT